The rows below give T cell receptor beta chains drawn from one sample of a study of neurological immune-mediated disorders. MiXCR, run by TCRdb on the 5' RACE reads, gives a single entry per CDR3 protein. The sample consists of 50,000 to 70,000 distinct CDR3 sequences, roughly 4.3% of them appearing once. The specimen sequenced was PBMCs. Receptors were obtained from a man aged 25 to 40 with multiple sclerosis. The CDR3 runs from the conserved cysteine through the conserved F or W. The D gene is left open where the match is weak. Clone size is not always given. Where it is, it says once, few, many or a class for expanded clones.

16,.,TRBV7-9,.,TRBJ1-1,TGTGCCAGCAGCCCAGGACAGATGGACCAACAGAATGAAGCTTTCTTT,CASSPGQMDQQNEAFF
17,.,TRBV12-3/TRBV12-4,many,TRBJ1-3,TGTGCCAGCAGCCCTCCGGGCAGGAACTTCTCTGGAAACACCATATATTTT,CASSPPGRNFSGNTIYF
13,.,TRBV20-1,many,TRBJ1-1,TGCAGTGCTAGATTGGGGACTAACACTGAAGCTTTCTTT,CSARLGTNTEAFF
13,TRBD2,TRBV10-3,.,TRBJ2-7,TGTGCCATCAGAGTTAGCGGGGACGGGGAGCAGTACTTC,CAIRVSGDGEQYF
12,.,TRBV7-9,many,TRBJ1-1,TGTGCCAGCGGGTGGGTGAACACTGAAGCTTTCTTT,CASGWVNTEAFF
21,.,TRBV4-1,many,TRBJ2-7,TGCGCCAGCAGCCAAGTCTTTAAGCCCCCGGTATTCGGCAGGACTTACTACGAGCAGTACTTC,CASSQVFKPPVFGRTYYEQYF
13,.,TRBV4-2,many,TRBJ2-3,TGTGCCAGCAGTGGCCCTAGCACAGATACGCAGTATTTT,CASSGPSTDTQYF
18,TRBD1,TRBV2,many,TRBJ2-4,TGTGCCAGCAGTGAAGTTCTCGGGACAGGGGAAGGCAAAAACATTCAGTACTTC,CASSEVLGTGEGKNIQYF
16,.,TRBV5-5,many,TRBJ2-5,TGTGCCAGCAGCCGGGGACCACCGCCTTATTCGGAGACCCAGTACTTC,CASSRGPPPYSETQYF
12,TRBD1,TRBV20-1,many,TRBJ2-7,TGCAGTGCTAGCCGACAGGGGAACGAGCAGTACTTC,CSASRQGNEQYF
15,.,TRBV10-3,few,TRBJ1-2,TGTGCCATCAGGGCCCCGTTGACAACGTCTGGGGGCTACACCTTC,CAIRAPLTTSGGYTF
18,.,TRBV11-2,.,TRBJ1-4,TGTGCCAGCAGCCCCCGTGTATATTGGGGCAGTAAAAATGAAAAACTGTTTTTT,CASSPRVYWGSKNEKLFF
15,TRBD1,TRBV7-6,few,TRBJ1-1,TGTGCCAGCAGCATGGACAGGGATCGGTACACTGAAGCTTTCTTT,CASSMDRDRYTEAFF
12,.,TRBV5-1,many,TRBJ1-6,TGCGCCAGCGGATCGGATAATTCACCCCTCCACTTT,CASGSDNSPLHF
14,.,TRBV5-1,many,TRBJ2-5,TGCGCCAGCAGCTCGACAGGACCACAAGAGACCCAGTACTTC,CASSSTGPQETQYF
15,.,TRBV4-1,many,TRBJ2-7,TGCGCCAGCAGCCAAGAGGGGCAGCCGCTCTACGAGCAGTACTTC,CASSQEGQPLYEQYF
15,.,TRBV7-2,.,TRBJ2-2,TGTGCCAGCAGCTTCGTGGGGGGCGGGACCGGGGAGCTGTTTTTT,CASSFVGGGTGELFF
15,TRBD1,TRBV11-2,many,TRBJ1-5,TGTGCCAGCAGCCAAGACAGGGCCCTCAATCAGCCCCAGCATTTT,CASSQDRALNQPQHF
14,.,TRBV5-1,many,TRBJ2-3,TGCGCCAGCAGCTTTGCCACTAGCACAGATACGCAGTATTTT,CASSFATSTDTQYF
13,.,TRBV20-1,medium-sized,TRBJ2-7,TGCAGTGCTAGAGGCGACAGTGACTACGAGCAGTACTTC,CSARGDSDYEQYF
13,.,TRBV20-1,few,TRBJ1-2,TGCAGTGCTAGAGGACAGCTCATCTATGGCTACACCTTC,CSARGQLIYGYTF
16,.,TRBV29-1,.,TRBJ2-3,TGCAGCGTTGAAGATCGGGTCCATTTGTCGACAGATACGCAGTATTTT,CSVEDRVHLSTDTQYF
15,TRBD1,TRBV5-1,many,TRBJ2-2,TGCGCCAGCAGTTACTCAGGGGGAAGCACCGGGGAGCTGTTTTTT,CASSYSGGSTGELFF
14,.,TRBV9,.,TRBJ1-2,TGTGCCAGCAGCGTAGAAGGCAGGGATAGTGGCTACACCTTC,CASSVEGRDSGYTF
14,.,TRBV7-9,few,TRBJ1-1,TGTGCCAGCGACTCCGGAAGACTGAACACTGAAGCTTTCTTT,CASDSGRLNTEAFF
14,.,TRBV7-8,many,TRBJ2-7,TGTGCCAGCAGCTCGACCCGGATTGGCCACGAGCAGTACTTC,CASSSTRIGHEQYF